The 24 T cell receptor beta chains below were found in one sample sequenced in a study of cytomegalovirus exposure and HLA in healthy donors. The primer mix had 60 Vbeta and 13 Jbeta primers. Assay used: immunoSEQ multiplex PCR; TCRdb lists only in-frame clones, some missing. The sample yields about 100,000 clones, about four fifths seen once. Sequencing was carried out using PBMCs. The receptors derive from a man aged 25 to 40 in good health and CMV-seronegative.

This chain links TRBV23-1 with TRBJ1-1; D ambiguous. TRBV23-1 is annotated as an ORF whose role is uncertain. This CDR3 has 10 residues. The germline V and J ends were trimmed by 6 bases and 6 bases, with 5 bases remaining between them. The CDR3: CASRTSEAFF. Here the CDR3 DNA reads TGCGCCAGCAGGACATCTGAAGCTTTCTTT.

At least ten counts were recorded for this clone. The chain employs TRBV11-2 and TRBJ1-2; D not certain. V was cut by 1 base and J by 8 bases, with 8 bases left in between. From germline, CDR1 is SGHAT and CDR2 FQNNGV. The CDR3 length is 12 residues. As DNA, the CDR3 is TGTGCCAGCAGCTTAGTTAAAATCGGCTACACCTTC. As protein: CASSLVKIGYTF.

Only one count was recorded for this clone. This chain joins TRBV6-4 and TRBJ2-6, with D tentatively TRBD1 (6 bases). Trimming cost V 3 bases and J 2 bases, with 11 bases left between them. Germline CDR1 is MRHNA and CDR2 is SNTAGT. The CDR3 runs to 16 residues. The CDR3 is CASSEVTGTGANVLTF. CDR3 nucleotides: TGTGCCAGCAGTGAAGTTACAGGGACTGGGGCCAACGTCCTGACTTTC.

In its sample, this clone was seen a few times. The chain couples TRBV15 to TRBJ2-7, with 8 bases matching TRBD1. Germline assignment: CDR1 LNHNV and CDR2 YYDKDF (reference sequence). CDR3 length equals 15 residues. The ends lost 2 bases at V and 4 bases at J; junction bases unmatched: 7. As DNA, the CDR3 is TGTGCCACCAGCAGACTGACAGGGGAGTGGTACGAGCAGTACTTC. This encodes CATSRLTGEWYEQYF. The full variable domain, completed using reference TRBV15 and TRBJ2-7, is DAMVIQNPRYQVTQFGKPVTLSCSQTLNHNVMYWYQQKSSQAPKLLFHYYDKDFNNEADTPDNFQSRRPNTSFCFLDIRSPGLGDTAMYLCATSRLTGEWYEQYFGPGTRLTVT.

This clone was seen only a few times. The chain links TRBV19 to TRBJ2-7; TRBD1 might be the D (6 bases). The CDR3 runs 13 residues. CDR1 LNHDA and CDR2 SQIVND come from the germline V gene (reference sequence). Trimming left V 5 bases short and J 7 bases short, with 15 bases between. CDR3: CASSPGTPLEQYF. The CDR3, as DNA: TGTGCCAGTAGTCCTGGGACACCTTTGGAGCAGTACTTC. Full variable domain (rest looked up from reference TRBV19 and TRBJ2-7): DGGITQSPKYLFRKEGQNVTLSCEQNLNHDAMYWYRQDPGQGLRLIYYSQIVNDFQKGDIAEGYSVSREKKESFPLTVTSAQKNPTAFYLCASSPGTPLEQYFGPGTRLTVT.

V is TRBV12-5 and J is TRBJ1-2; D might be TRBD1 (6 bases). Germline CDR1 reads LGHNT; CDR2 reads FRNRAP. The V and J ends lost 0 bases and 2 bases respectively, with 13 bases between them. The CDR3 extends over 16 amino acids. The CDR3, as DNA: TGTGCTAGTGGTTTGGTACCCAACAGGGCCAACTATGGCTACACCTTC. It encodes CASGLVPNRANYGYTF.

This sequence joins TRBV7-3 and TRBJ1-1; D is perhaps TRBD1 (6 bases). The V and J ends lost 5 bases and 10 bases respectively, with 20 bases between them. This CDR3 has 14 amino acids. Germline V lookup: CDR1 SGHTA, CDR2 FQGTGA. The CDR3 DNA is TGTGCCAGCAGCGCAACCTTGACAGGAAGGAGAGCTTTCTTT. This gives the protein CASSATLTGRRAFF.

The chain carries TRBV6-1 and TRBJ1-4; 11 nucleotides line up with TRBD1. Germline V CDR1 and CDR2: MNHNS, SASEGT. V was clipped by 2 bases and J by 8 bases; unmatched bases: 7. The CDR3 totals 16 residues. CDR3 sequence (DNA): TGTGCCAGCAGTGAATCGGGGACAGGGGGATTCGAAAAACTGTTTTTT. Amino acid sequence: CASSESGTGGFEKLFF.

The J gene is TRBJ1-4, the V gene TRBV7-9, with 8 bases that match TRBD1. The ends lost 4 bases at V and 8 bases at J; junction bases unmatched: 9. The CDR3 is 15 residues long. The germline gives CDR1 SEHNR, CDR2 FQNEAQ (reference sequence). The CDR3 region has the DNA TGTGCCAGCAGCTCACCGGACAGGGTCGGGGAAAAACTGTTTTTT. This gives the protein CASSSPDRVGEKLFF.

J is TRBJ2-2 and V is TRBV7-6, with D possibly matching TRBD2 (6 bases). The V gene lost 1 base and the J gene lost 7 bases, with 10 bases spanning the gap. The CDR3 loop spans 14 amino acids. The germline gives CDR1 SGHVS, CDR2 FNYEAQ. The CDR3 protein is CASSLGVGGGELFF. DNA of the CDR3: TGTGCCAGCAGCTTAGGTGTGGGAGGCGGGGAGCTGTTTTTT.

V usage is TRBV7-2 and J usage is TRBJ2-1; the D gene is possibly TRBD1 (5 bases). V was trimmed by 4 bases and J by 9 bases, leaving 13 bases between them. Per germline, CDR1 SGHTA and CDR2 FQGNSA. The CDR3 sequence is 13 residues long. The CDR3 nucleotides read TGTGCCAGCAGCTCAACGGACACTGGTGAGCAGTTCTTC. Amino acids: CASSSTDTGEQFF.

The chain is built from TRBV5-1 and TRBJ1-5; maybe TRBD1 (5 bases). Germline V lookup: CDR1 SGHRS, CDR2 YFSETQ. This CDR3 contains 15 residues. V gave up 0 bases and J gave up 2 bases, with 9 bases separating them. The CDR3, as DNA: TGCGCCAGCAGCTTGGGGCCGGGGGGCAATCAGCCCCAGCATTTT. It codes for CASSLGPGGNQPQHF.

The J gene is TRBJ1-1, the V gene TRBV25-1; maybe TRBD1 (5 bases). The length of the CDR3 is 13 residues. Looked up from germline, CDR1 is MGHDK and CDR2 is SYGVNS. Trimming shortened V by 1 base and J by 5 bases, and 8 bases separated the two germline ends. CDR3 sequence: CASSEFGGTEAFF. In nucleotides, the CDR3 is TGTGCCAGCAGTGAATTTGGGGGGACTGAAGCTTTCTTT.

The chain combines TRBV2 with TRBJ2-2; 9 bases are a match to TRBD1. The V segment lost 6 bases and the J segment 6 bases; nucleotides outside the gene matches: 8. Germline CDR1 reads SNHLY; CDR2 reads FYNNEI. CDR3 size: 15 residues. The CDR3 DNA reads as TGTGCCAGCAGGGAGGGACAGGGAGTTGCCGGGGAGCTGTTTTTT. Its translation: CASREGQGVAGELFF.

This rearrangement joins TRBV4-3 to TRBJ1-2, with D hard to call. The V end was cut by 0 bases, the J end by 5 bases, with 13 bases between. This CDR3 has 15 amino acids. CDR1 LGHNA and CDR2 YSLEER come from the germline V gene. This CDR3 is CASSQDVEFGYGYTF. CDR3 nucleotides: TGCGCCAGCAGCCAAGACGTGGAGTTCGGTTATGGCTACACCTTC.

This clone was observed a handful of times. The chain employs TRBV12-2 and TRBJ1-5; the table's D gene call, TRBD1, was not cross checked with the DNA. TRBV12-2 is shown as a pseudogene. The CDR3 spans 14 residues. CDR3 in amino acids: CASRLARDRGLEHF. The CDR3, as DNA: TGTGCAAGTCGCTTAGCGCGGGACAGGGGGCTGGAGCATTTT.

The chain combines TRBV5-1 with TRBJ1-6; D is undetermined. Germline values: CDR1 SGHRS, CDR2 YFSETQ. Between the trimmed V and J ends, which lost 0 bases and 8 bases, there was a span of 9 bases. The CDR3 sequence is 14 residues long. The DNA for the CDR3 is TGCGCCAGCAGCTTGGGGACTGAATATTCACCCCTCCACTTT. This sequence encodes CASSLGTEYSPLHF.

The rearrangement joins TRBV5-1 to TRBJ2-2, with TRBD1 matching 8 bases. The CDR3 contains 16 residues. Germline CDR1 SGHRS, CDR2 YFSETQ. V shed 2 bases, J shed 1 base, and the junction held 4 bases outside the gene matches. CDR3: CASSLRQGLNTGELFF. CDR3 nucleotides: TGCGCCAGCAGCTTAAGACAGGGGTTGAACACCGGGGAGCTGTTTTTT.

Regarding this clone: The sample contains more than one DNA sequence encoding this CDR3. CDR3 bases: TGCAGTGCGAGCGTGGAGACCCAGTACTTC. Translated, it gives CSASVETQYF. The chain has TRBV20-1 and TRBJ2-5; D not resolved. Germline V lookup: CDR1 DFQATT, CDR2 SNEGSKA (reference sequence). The ends were cut back, 6 bases at V and 5 bases at J, with 7 bases in the middle. CDR3 size: 10 residues.

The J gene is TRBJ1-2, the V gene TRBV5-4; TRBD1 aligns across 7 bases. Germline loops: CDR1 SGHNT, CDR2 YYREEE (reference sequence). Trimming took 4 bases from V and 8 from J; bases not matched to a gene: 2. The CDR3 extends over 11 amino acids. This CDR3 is CASSATGGYTF. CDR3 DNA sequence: TGTGCCAGCAGCGCGACAGGGGGCTACACCTTC.

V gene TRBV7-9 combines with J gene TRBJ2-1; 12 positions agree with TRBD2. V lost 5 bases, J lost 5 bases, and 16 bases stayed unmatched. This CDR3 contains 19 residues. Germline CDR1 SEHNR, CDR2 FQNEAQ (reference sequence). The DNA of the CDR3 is TGTGCCAGCAGCCGAGGTGGGCTAGCGGGAGGGCCTAGGAACAATGAGCAGTTCTTC. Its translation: CASSRGGLAGGPRNNEQFF.

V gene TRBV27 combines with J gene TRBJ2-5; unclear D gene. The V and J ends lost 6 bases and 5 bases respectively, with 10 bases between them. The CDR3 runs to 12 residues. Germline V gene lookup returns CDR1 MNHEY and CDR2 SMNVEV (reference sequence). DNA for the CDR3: TGTGCCAGCAGCTATAGTATTGAGACCCAGTACTTC. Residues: CASSYSIETQYF.

The CDR3 here is CSVGDRGPGEQYF. DNA of the CDR3: TGCAGCGTTGGGGACAGGGGGCCTGGAGAGCAGTACTTC. V is TRBV29-1 and J is TRBJ2-7; TRBD1 matches 12 bases. CDR1 and CDR2 (germline): SQVTM, ANQGSEA. CDR3 length equals 13 residues. V shed 4 bases, J shed 7 bases, and the junction held 5 bases outside the gene matches.

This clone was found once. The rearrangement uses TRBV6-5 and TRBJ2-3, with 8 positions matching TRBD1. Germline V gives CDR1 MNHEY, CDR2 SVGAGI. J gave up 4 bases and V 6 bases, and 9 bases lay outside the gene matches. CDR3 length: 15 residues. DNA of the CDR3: TGTGCCAGCAGAGAGGACAGGGATTACTCAGATACGCAGTATTTT. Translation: CASREDRDYSDTQYF.